The sequence of this T cell receptor beta chain was determined in a study of blood T cell repertoires in COVID-19. Study in general: The cDNA or gDNA used as material had been derived from T cells, B-cell-depleted T cells, or PBMCs.

This table comes from immunoSEQ multiplex PCR, and its TCRdb copy is limited to in-frame clones, with some not included. The sample has over 200,000 clones, about 85% seen once. The V end lost 0 bases, the J end lost 5 bases, and 8 bases lay between the germline ends. This CDR3 region has 13 residues. The V gene's germline CDR1 is SGHNT and CDR2 YENEEA. Material: peripheral blood. The V and J genes are TRBV11-3 and TRBJ2-7; D is unclear. The source is a woman between 18 and 29 years old who had recovered from COVID-19. The CDR3: CASSLDLGDEQYF. Written as DNA, the CDR3 is TGTGCCAGCAGCTTAGATCTGGGCGACGAGCAGTACTTC.